These T cell receptor beta chains were read from a single sample in a study of T cell responses to AZD1222 COVID-19 vaccine. Sequencing used immunoSEQ multiplex PCR; TCRdb keeps in-frame clones, though not all of them. The table lists 150,000 or so clones, approximately 94% of them singletons, with about 3% in the top ten. The sample was peripheral blood, taken on day 0 of AZD1222 vaccination. Source of these receptors: an adult in good health. Each CDR3 is given with its conserved first and last residue. The order of the fields is clone size, J gene, D gene, CDR3 length, V gene, CDR3 protein, CDR3 DNA. D genes are given only for firm matches. A row's size may be missing; if present it is once, few, many or a size class.

-,TRBJ1-2,TRBD1,15,TRBV10-3,CAISSQGALNYGYTF,TGTGCCATCAGCTCACAGGGGGCCCTTAACTATGGCTACACCTTC
-,TRBJ2-1,TRBD1,15,TRBV11-2,CASSSAGTGGNEQFF,TGTGCCAGCAGCTCAGCCGGGACAGGGGGCAATGAGCAGTTCTTC
-,TRBJ1-4,-,15,TRBV7-9,CASSPWGARNEKLFF,TGTGCCAGCAGCCCATGGGGTGCTCGTAATGAAAAACTGTTTTTT
-,TRBJ2-7,-,15,TRBV7-8,CASSWGRGRKDEQYF,TGTGCCAGCAGCTGGGGAAGGGGCAGGAAGGACGAGCAGTACTTC
-,TRBJ2-1,TRBD2,17,TRBV6-4,CASSDAESGGGFNEQFF,TGTGCCAGCAGTGACGCAGAGAGCGGGGGAGGGTTTAATGAGCAGTTCTTC
once,TRBJ2-7,TRBD1,16,TRBV4-1,CASSHRGDRGSYEQYF,TGCGCCAGCAGCCATCGGGGGGACAGGGGGTCTTACGAGCAGTACTTC
-,TRBJ2-3,TRBD1,15,TRBV24-1,CATSDAGTGEDTQYF,TGTGCCACCAGTGATGCCGGGACAGGGGAAGATACGCAGTATTTT
-,TRBJ1-2,-,13,TRBV6-8,CASSSQGFYGYTF,TGTGCCAGCAGTTCACAGGGTTTCTATGGCTACACCTTC
-,TRBJ2-7,-,14,TRBV5-1,CASSLPGSSYEQYF,TGCGCCAGCAGCCTACCGGGAAGCTCCTACGAGCAGTACTTC
-,TRBJ2-5,-,15,TRBV4-1,CASSQDLYRVETQYF,TGCGCCAGCAGCCAAGACCTATACAGGGTCGAGACCCAGTACTTC
-,TRBJ2-5,-,19,TRBV7-9,CASSFYAFPLAQKSETQYF,TGTGCCAGCAGCTTTTATGCCTTTCCTCTAGCTCAAAAAAGCGAGACCCAGTACTTC
once,TRBJ2-3,-,15,TRBV15,CATSRDGAVADTQYF,TGTGCCACCAGCAGAGACGGGGCGGTTGCAGATACGCAGTATTTT
-,TRBJ2-1,-,16,TRBV13,CASSSQTGRADNEQFF,TGTGCCAGCAGCTCCCAGACAGGGAGGGCAGACAATGAGCAGTTCTTC